These T cell receptor beta chains were read from a single sample in a study of blood T cell repertoires in COVID-19. Sequenced by immunoSEQ multiplex PCR; TCRdb stores in-frame clones only, minus some. The table has about 220,000 clones, about four fifths seen once. Sequenced sample: PBMCs or T cells enriched from blood (not recorded which). The receptors were sampled from a woman aged 55-70 years who had recovered from COVID-19. The CDR3 runs from the conserved cysteine through the conserved F or W. Each record gives: J gene, clone size, D gene, CDR3 length, V gene, CDR3 DNA, CDR3 protein. A D gene is named only where the DNA matches it firmly. Rows give clone size only sometimes, using once, few, many, or a class for an expanded clone.

TRBJ1-2 - - 10 TRBV29-1 TGCAGCGTTGACAGTCAAGGCTACACCTTC CSVDSQGYTF
TRBJ1-1 few - 12 TRBV5-1 TGCGCCAGCGCCGGGGGTGGCGGTGAAGCTTTCTTT CASAGGGGEAFF
TRBJ1-1 - TRBD1 14 TRBV6-5 TGTGCCAGCAGTCTGACAGGGCGGAACACTGAAGCTTTCTTT CASSLTGRNTEAFF
TRBJ2-3 - TRBD2 17 TRBV7-2 TGTGCCAGCAGCTTAGGAGGTGCGGGAGGGACCACAGATACGCAGTATTTT CASSLGGAGGTTDTQYF
TRBJ2-4 - TRBD1 12 TRBV29-1 TGCAGCGTCGCAATCGGGACAGACATTCAGTACTTC CSVAIGTDIQYF
TRBJ2-1 - TRBD1 14 TRBV7-6 TGTGCCAGCAGCTGGGACAGGGACCCGGGGCGGATCTTCTTC CASSWDRDPGRIFF
TRBJ2-1 - TRBD2 13 TRBV6-4 TGTGCCAGCAGTCTTAAGCGGGAAAATGAGCAGTTCTTC CASSLKRENEQFF
TRBJ2-5 - TRBD2 16 TRBV9 TGTGCCAGCAGCGAGGGACTAGCGGGAGACGGAGAGACCCAGTACTTC CASSEGLAGDGETQYF
TRBJ1-3 - - 14 TRBV6-5 TGTGCCAGCAGCCTGCCGGGGGGCGCAGACACCATATATTTT CASSLPGGADTIYF
TRBJ1-2 few TRBD1 14 TRBV6-5 TGTGCCAGCAGACAGGGGCTTACCCTCTATGGCTACACCTTC CASRQGLTLYGYTF
TRBJ2-3 - - 15 TRBV11-2 TGTGCCAGCAGCTTACTAGCCGGGGGCACAGATACGCAGTATTTT CASSLLAGGTDTQYF
TRBJ1-6 - TRBD1 16 TRBV6-5 TGTGCCAGCAGTTACTCGGCAGGGGGGATTTATTCACCCCTCCACTTT CASSYSAGGIYSPLHF
TRBJ2-5 - TRBD2 15 TRBV3-1/TRBV3-2 TGTGCCAGCAGTCCTGATTTTAGCGGGAGGGAGACCCAGTACTTC CASSPDFSGRETQYF
TRBJ1-4 - - 16 TRBV19 TGTGCCAGTAGTATAGAACTTCGGACGGCGGGGCGGGGACTGTTTTTT CASSIELRTAGRGLFF
TRBJ2-1 few TRBD2 14 TRBV7-9 TGTGCCAGCAGCCCCGGGCGGGGGGAGGATGAGCAGTTCTTC CASSPGRGEDEQFF
TRBJ2-1 - TRBD2 15 TRBV15 TGTGCCACCAGCTTGACTAGCGGCTCCTACAATGAGCAGTTCTTC CATSLTSGSYNEQFF
TRBJ2-7 - TRBD2 15 TRBV7-2 TGTGCCAGCAGCTTGCAGCGGGAGAAAGGGTACGAGCAGTACTTC CASSLQREKGYEQYF
TRBJ2-4 - - 14 TRBV29-1 TGCAGCGTTAACTATAGGCTAGCCAAAAACATTCAGTACTTC CSVNYRLAKNIQYF
TRBJ2-7 - TRBD2 18 TRBV7-2 TGTGCCAGCAGCTTAGGCACTCCTAGCGGGGTAAGGCCCTACGAGCAGTACTTC CASSLGTPSGVRPYEQYF
TRBJ2-5 once TRBD2 15 TRBV9 TGTGCCAGCAGCGTAGCCCTAGCGGGAGGAGAGACCCAGTACTTC CASSVALAGGETQYF
TRBJ2-3 - - 13 TRBV27 TGTGCCAGCAGTTCCTCCGGGGGTGGAACGCAGTATTTT CASSSSGGGTQYF
TRBJ2-7 - - 13 TRBV5-4 TGTGCCAGCAGCTTCTGGCCCCCCTACGAGCAGTACTTC CASSFWPPYEQYF
TRBJ2-3 - TRBD1 14 TRBV2 TGTGCCAGCACACGGGACAGAGTAACAGATACGCAGTATTTT CASTRDRVTDTQYF
TRBJ1-2 - - 15 TRBV6-1 TGTGCCAGCAGTGAGTTGGAGGGAGTGGGCTATGGCTACACCTTC CASSELEGVGYGYTF
TRBJ2-7 - TRBD1 15 TRBV27 TGTGCCAGCAGTTTAACCGGACAGGGGCGAGGGGAGCAGTACTTC CASSLTGQGRGEQYF
TRBJ2-5 - TRBD1 13 TRBV19 TGTGCCAGCCAGGACAGGGCCCAAGAGACCCAGTACTTC CASQDRAQETQYF
TRBJ1-1 - - 15 TRBV3-1/TRBV3-2 TGTGCCAGCAGCCAAACCGGGGCGCGGGGAACTGAAGCTTTCTTT CASSQTGARGTEAFF
TRBJ2-1 once TRBD2 16 TRBV27 TGTGCCAGCAGTTTATCGGGCGGGAGGGCCTACAATGAGCAGTTCTTC CASSLSGGRAYNEQFF
TRBJ1-2 once TRBD1 13 TRBV25-1 TGTGCCAGCAGTGAATGGGACAGGGTGGACTACACCTTC CASSEWDRVDYTF
TRBJ1-1 - TRBD1 15 TRBV5-6 TGTGCCAGCAGCTTAAATGACAGGGGGCTCACTGAAGCTTTCTTT CASSLNDRGLTEAFF
TRBJ1-3 few TRBD1 15 TRBV4-2 TGTGCCAGCAGCCAAGGACAGGGGGAAGGAAACACCATATATTTT CASSQGQGEGNTIYF
TRBJ1-1 - - 13 TRBV25-1 TGTGCCAGCAGTGAAGGTGGGAGGCCTGAAGCTTTCTTT CASSEGGRPEAFF
TRBJ1-4 - - 12 TRBV19 TGTGCCAGTAGTATAGATTCAGGGCGCATGTTTTTT CASSIDSGRMFF
TRBJ2-1 - TRBD2 15 TRBV15 TGTGCCACCAGCAGAGGGACTAGCGGGTACAATGAGCAGTTCTTC CATSRGTSGYNEQFF